These 7 T cell receptor beta chains originate from one sample sequenced in a study of blood T cell repertoires in COVID-19. The data were produced by immunoSEQ multiplex PCR, yet TCRdb's version contains in-frame clones alone and is incomplete. In the table there are about 360,000 clones, less than 90% of which are singletons. The sequenced sample consisted of peripheral blood. All receptors come from a woman aged 60-75 years with COVID-19, enrolled during active disease.

This sequence joins TRBV4-1 and TRBJ2-7; 7 nucleotides align to TRBD2. J gave up 3 bases and V 1 base, and 15 bases lay outside the gene matches. The CDR3 runs to 18 residues. The germline CDR1 and CDR2 sequences are MGHRA and YSYEKL. The CDR3 spells CASSQASQPGLTRYEQYF. The CDR3 nucleotides are TGCGCCAGCAGCCAAGCTTCCCAGCCGGGACTAACCCGCTACGAGCAGTACTTC.

This rearrangement joins TRBV27 to TRBJ1-6; TRBD1 aligns across 8 bases. Per the germline V gene, CDR1 is MNHEY and CDR2 is SMNVEV (reference sequence). This CDR3 has 14 residues. The J segment lost 8 bases and the V segment lost 3 bases, leaving 3 bases of the junction unmatched. Written as DNA, the CDR3 is TGTGCCAGCAGTTTTTCAGGGGGCTATTCACCCCTCCACTTT. Translated, it gives CASSFSGGYSPLHF.

The chain carries TRBV6-5 and TRBJ1-2; the D gene is possibly TRBD1 (5 bases). The germline gives CDR1 MNHEY, CDR2 SVGAGI. Trimming cost V 6 bases and J 5 bases, with 7 bases left between them. This CDR3 comprises 11 residues. The CDR3 here is CASRAGYGYTF. For the CDR3, the DNA is TGTGCCAGCAGAGCAGGGTATGGCTACACCTTC.

The CDR3 loop reads CASSGTAYGYTF. The CDR3, as DNA: TGTGCCAGCAGTGGGACAGCCTATGGCTACACCTTC. The rearrangement links TRBV2 to TRBJ1-2; the D gene is possibly TRBD1 (6 bases). The CDR3 is 12 residues long. The germline V gene encodes CDR1 SNHLY and CDR2 FYNNEI. Trimming took off 4 bases at V and 4 bases at J, with 7 bases between the two ends.

This clone occurred once. J is TRBJ2-7 and V is TRBV9; TRBD2 matches 8 bases. Germline CDR1 is SGDLS and CDR2 is YYNGEE. The CDR3 spans 16 residues. Trimming took 4 bases from V and 6 from J; bases not matched to a gene: 15. The CDR3 sequence is CASSPPGGGPFREQYF. CDR3 in DNA: TGTGCCAGCAGCCCACCGGGCGGGGGGCCCTTTCGCGAGCAGTACTTC.

The count of this clone is one. Other nucleotide sequences from this sample produce the same CDR3. V gene TRBV4-3 combines with J gene TRBJ2-1; a possible D gene is TRBD2 (5 bases). Germline V lookup: CDR1 LGHNA, CDR2 YSLEER. The CDR3 covers 14 residues. V was pared by 3 bases and J by 0 bases, with 6 bases between. The CDR3 reads CASSQGSSYNEQFF. For the CDR3, the DNA is TGCGCCAGCAGCCAGGGGAGCTCCTACAATGAGCAGTTCTTC.

The chain uses TRBV7-9 and TRBJ2-7, with D possibly being TRBD1 (5 bases). CDR3 length: 14 amino acids. Germline CDR1 is SEHNR and CDR2 is FQNEAQ (reference sequence). V lost 1 base, J lost 6 bases, and 13 bases lay in between. DNA for the CDR3: TGTGCCAGCAGCTTAGGGATAAGCCAGGGCGAGCAGTACTTC. Translation: CASSLGISQGEQYF.